Listed below are T cell receptor beta chains from one sample, sequenced in a study of T cell changes during pregnancy in multiple sclerosis. Assay used: immunoSEQ multiplex PCR; TCRdb lists only in-frame clones, some missing. The data show about 21,000 clones, about 88% seen once. Here the sequenced sample was CD8+ T cells from peripheral blood mononuclear cells, taken in the third trimester of pregnancy. The receptors derive from a female donor in good health, enrolled as a control in a pregnancy study. Both conserved end residues are part of each CDR3.

cdr3_aa | v_call | cdr3_length | j_call
CAWSTTGNTEAFF | TRBV30 | 13 | TRBJ1-1
CASSEDLDSADEQYF | TRBV10-1 | 15 | TRBJ2-7
CASSPTSAGTYNEQFF | TRBV7-8 | 16 | TRBJ2-1
CASSLTGISSYEQYF | TRBV28 | 15 | TRBJ2-7
CASSVGYRGRTGQETQYF | TRBV9 | 18 | TRBJ2-5
CASSPGWGQTLLNTEAFF | TRBV9 | 18 | TRBJ1-1
CASTPRARGHEQYF | TRBV19 | 14 | TRBJ2-7
CASSVGGLVNEQFF | TRBV9 | 14 | TRBJ2-1
CASSYGAGKQYF | TRBV6-5 | 12 | TRBJ2-7
CASSLRRDYEQYF | TRBV4-3 | 13 | TRBJ2-7
CASSSSPGGLNTEAFF | TRBV7-9 | 16 | TRBJ1-1
CASSLFPGHRLNTIYF | TRBV5-5 | 16 | TRBJ1-3
CASSFGQGSSYEQYF | TRBV13 | 15 | TRBJ2-7
CASSFLGGAGTNEKLFF | TRBV5-5 | 17 | TRBJ1-4
CASSFGRVGGNEQFF | TRBV27 | 15 | TRBJ2-1
CASSSRQGVYGYTF | TRBV27 | 14 | TRBJ1-2
CASLTSGSWNEQFF | TRBV6-1 | 14 | TRBJ2-1
CASSLTGYNEQFF | TRBV5-1 | 13 | TRBJ2-1
CASREDSYNEQFF | TRBV13 | 13 | TRBJ2-1
CASSWYSGRGLETQYF | TRBV5-1 | 16 | TRBJ2-5
CATSRAQNQPQHF | TRBV15 | 13 | TRBJ1-5
CASSQDYLSSGRPETQYF | TRBV4-1 | 18 | TRBJ2-5
CASSPDRERSETQYF | TRBV6-5 | 15 | TRBJ2-5
CASSLVGHANYGYTF | TRBV7-9 | 15 | TRBJ1-2
CASSPEEAETDRVLYEQYF | TRBV7-3 | 19 | TRBJ2-7
CSVESAGDYEQYF | TRBV29-1 | 13 | TRBJ2-7
CASSFMLAAISSF | TRBV7-2 | 13 | TRBJ2-7
CATSRTSVSSGANVLTF | TRBV15 | 17 | TRBJ2-6
CASSDRQGAVGYTF | TRBV9 | 14 | TRBJ1-2
CASSSKGGIKLINEQFF | TRBV7-8 | 17 | TRBJ2-1
CASSPGTGSYEQYF | TRBV6-5 | 14 | TRBJ2-7
CASSLAPGLAGYEQYF | TRBV7-9 | 16 | TRBJ2-7
CASSYSGSGYGYTF | TRBV6-5 | 14 | TRBJ1-2